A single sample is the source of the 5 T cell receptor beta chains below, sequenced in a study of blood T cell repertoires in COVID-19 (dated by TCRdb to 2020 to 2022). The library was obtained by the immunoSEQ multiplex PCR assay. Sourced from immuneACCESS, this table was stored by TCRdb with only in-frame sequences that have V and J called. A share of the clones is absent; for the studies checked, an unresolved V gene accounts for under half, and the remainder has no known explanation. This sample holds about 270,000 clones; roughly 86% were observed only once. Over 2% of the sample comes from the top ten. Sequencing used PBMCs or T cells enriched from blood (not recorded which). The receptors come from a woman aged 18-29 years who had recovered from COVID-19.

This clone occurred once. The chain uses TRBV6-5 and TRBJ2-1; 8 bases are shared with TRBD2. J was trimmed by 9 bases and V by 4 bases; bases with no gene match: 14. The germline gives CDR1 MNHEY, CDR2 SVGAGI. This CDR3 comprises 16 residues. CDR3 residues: CASSLAGTSASGEQFF. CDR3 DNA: TGTGCCAGCAGTTTGGCCGGGACTAGTGCATCAGGTGAGCAGTTCTTC.

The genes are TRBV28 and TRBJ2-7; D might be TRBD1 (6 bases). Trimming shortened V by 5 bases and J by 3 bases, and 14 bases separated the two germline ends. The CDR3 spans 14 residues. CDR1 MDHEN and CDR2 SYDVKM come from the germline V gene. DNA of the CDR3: TGTGCCAGCAGTCCCAGGCTGGACAGCTACGAGCAGTACTTC. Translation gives CASSPRLDSYEQYF.

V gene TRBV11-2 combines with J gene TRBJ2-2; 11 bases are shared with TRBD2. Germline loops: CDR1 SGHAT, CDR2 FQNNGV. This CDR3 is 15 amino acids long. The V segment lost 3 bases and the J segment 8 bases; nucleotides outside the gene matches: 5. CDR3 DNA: TGTGCCAGCAGCTTCACTAGCGGGAGCGGGGGGGAGCTGTTTTTT. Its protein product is CASSFTSGSGGELFF.

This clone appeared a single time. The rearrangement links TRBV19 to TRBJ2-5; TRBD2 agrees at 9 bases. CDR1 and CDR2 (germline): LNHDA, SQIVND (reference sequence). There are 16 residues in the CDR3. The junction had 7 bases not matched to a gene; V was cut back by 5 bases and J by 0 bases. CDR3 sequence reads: CASSPGSGRYQETQYF. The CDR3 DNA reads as TGTGCCAGTAGTCCCGGTAGCGGGAGATACCAAGAGACCCAGTACTTC. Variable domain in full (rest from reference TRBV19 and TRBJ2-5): DGGITQSPKYLFRKEGQNVTLSCEQNLNHDAMYWYRQDPGQGLRLIYYSQIVNDFQKGDIAEGYSVSREKKESFPLTVTSAQKNPTAFYLCASSPGSGRYQETQYFGPGTRLLVL.

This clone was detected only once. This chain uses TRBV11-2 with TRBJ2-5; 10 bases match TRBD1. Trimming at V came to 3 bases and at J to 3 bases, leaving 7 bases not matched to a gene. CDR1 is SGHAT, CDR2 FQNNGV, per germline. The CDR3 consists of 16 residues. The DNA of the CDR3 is TGTGCCAGCAGCTTCCGACAGGGGGCTTTCAAAGAGACCCAGTACTTC. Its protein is CASSFRQGAFKETQYF.